These 27 T cell receptor beta chains were sequenced from one sample in a study of cytotoxic CD8 clonotypes in ibrutinib-treated CLL. Assay used: immunoSEQ multiplex PCR; TCRdb lists only in-frame clones, some missing. The repertoire has some 200,000 clones, 70% of them found once; the top ten carry about 6.4%. This specimen consisted of PBMCs, obtained after 12 months of ibrutinib treatment. These receptor sequences come from a human donor with chronic lymphocytic leukemia.

V is TRBV5-1 and J is TRBJ2-7, with TRBD1 as a possible D gene (6 bases). Looked up from germline, CDR1 is SGHRS and CDR2 is YFSETQ. The CDR3 has 15 residues. Trimming cost V 1 base and J 0 bases, with 11 bases left between them. The CDR3 here is CASSLSTGSSYEQYF. For the CDR3, the DNA is TGCGCCAGCAGCTTGTCTACAGGGAGCTCCTACGAGCAGTACTTC.

The chain combines TRBV30 with TRBJ2-3; D might be TRBD2 (7 bases). The germline V gene has CDR1 GTSNPN and CDR2 SVGIG (reference sequence). CDR3 length: 14 amino acids. V was clipped by 2 bases and J by 6 bases, with 15 bases between them. CDR3 sequence reads: CAWSRLRGADTQYF. The CDR3 DNA is TGTGCCTGGAGTCGCCTTCGGGGGGCGGATACGCAGTATTTT. The complete variable domain, with remaining parts taken from reference TRBV30 and TRBJ2-3, reads SQTIHQWPATLVQPVGSPLSLECTVEGTSNPNLYWYRQAAGRGLQLLFYSVGIGQISSEVPQNLSASRPQDRQFILSSKKLLLSDSGFYLCAWSRLRGADTQYFGPGTRLTVL.

The CDR3 DNA reads TGTGCCAGCAGCTTCGACAAAGATAATTCACCCCTCCACTTT. Residues: CASSFDKDNSPLHF. The chain is built from TRBV7-3 and TRBJ1-6; D ambiguous. The V gene's germline CDR1 is SGHTA and CDR2 FQGTGA. V was pared by 3 bases and J by 5 bases, with 8 bases between. The CDR3 covers 14 residues.

This chain links TRBV18 with TRBJ1-4; tentatively, D is TRBD1 (5 bases). Germline values: CDR1 KGHSH, CDR2 LQKENI. This CDR3 contains 16 residues. V was pared by 2 bases and J by 2 bases, with 12 bases between. CDR3 bases: TGTGCCAGCTCACCAGGACAAGGACCGACTAATGAAAAACTGTTTTTT. Protein sequence: CASSPGQGPTNEKLFF.

V is TRBV9 and J is TRBJ1-6, with D hard to call. V was pared by 2 bases and J by 9 bases, with 12 bases between. The CDR3 sequence is 14 residues long. Germline CDR1 reads SGDLS; CDR2 reads YYNGEE. The chain's CDR3 is CASSVTPYGSPLHF. CDR3 in DNA: TGTGCCAGCAGCGTTACACCCTATGGTTCACCCCTCCACTTT. Looking up the rest from reference TRBV9 and TRBJ1-6 gives the full variable domain: DSGVTQTPKHLITATGQRVTLRCSPRSGDLSVYWYQQSLDQGLQFLIQYYNGEERAKGNILERFSAQQFPDLHSELNLSSLELGDSALYFCASSVTPYGSPLHFGNGTRLTVT.

The genes are TRBV19 and TRBJ2-1; 8 positions match TRBD2. After removal of 5 bases from V and 10 bases from J, the junction contained 16 bases not matched to a gene. The CDR3 has 16 residues. Per the germline V gene, CDR1 is LNHDA and CDR2 is SQIVND (reference sequence). The CDR3 loop reads CASSSAGLVGSKEQFF. The CDR3, as DNA: TGTGCCAGTAGTTCCGCGGGACTAGTGGGCTCGAAGGAGCAGTTCTTC.

This clone was detected only once. V usage is TRBV18 and J usage is TRBJ2-6; 10 bases match TRBD1. The CDR3 runs 24 residues. Germline CDR1 KGHSH, CDR2 LQKENI. J was trimmed by 4 bases and V by 3 bases; bases with no gene match: 27. CDR3 protein: CASSPFPDRGPLLPASSGANVLTF. CDR3 nucleotide sequence: TGTGCCAGCTCACCGTTCCCCGACAGGGGGCCTCTTCTTCCGGCTTCTTCCGGGGCCAACGTCCTGACTTTC.

This clone was seen just once. V is TRBV5-4 and J is TRBJ2-3, with D perhaps TRBD1 or TRBD2 (6 bases each). Per the germline V gene, CDR1 is SGHNT and CDR2 is YYREEE (reference sequence). The CDR3 is 16 amino acids. Between the trimmed V and J ends, which lost 4 bases and 2 bases, there was a span of 17 bases. CDR3 loop: CASSPGPGANTDTQYF. The DNA for the CDR3 is TGTGCCAGCAGCCCGGGGCCGGGGGCCAACACAGATACGCAGTATTTT.

The chain combines TRBV29-1 with TRBJ1-2; D is perhaps TRBD1 (6 bases). CDR3 length: 17 residues. Per the germline V gene, CDR1 is SQVTM and CDR2 is ANQGSEA. V was shortened by 1 base and J by 0 bases, with 18 bases between the two germline ends. The CDR3 nucleotides read TGCAGCGTTGAAGTTCGGGAACAGGGCCTATCTAACTATGGCTACACCTTC. Amino acid sequence: CSVEVREQGLSNYGYTF.

The count of this clone is one. V usage is TRBV19 and J usage is TRBJ2-3, with 9 bases aligning to TRBD1. Germline lookup yields CDR1 LNHDA and CDR2 SQIVND (reference sequence). Trimming cost V 9 bases and J 4 bases; bases outside gene matches: 2. This CDR3 contains 12 residues. CDR3 nucleotide sequence: TGTGCCAGGGACAGGGGAGCAGATACGCAGTATTTT. Translated, it gives CARDRGADTQYF.

CDR3 DNA sequence: TGCAGCGTTGAACGACAGGGGAGGTCCTACGAGCAGTACTTC. Encoded protein: CSVERQGRSYEQYF. J is TRBJ2-7 and V is TRBV29-1; 8 positions match TRBD1. CDR1 is SQVTM, CDR2 ANQGSEA, per germline. This CDR3 region has 14 residues. V was pared by 2 bases and J by 1 base, with 4 bases of the junction left unmatched.

CDR3 coding DNA: TGTGCCACCAGCAGAGATTTCGCCCCTACCGGGCAGTACTTC. Amino acids: CATSRDFAPTGQYF. This rearrangement joins TRBV15 to TRBJ2-7; D remains unclear. Trimming cost V 0 bases and J 9 bases, with 15 bases left between them. Germline lookup yields CDR1 LNHNV and CDR2 YYDKDF (reference sequence). The CDR3 sequence is 14 residues long.

The count of this clone is one. The chain combines TRBV7-2 with TRBJ1-2, with D perhaps matching TRBD1 (6 bases). Germline CDR1 is SGHTA and CDR2 is FQGNSA. This CDR3 is 14 amino acids long. V was shortened by 6 bases and J by 4 bases, with 15 bases between the two germline ends. As DNA, the CDR3 is TGTGCCAGCAGTTCCTGGACAGAAACCTATGGCTACACCTTC. It codes for CASSSWTETYGYTF.

V usage is TRBV7-2 and J usage is TRBJ2-1; TRBD2 aligns across 13 bases. With 5 bases clipped from V and 7 bases from J, the junction kept 8 bases outside the gene matches. The germline CDR1 and CDR2 sequences are SGHTA and FQGNSA. CDR3 length equals 16 residues. The CDR3 DNA reads TGTGCCAGCAGCCCTCGACTAGCGGGAGGAGGGAATGAGCAGTTCTTC. Its protein product is CASSPRLAGGGNEQFF. The complete variable domain, with remaining parts taken from reference TRBV7-2 and TRBJ2-1, reads GAGVSQSPSNKVTEKGKDVELRCDPISGHTALYWYRQSLGQGLEFLIYFQGNSAPDKSGLPSDRFSAERTGGSVSTLTIQRTQQEDSAVYLCASSPRLAGGGNEQFFGPGTRLTVL.

This clone was seen a few times. The rearrangement links TRBV7-9 to TRBJ1-4, with D uncertain. This CDR3 spans 15 amino acids. The germline V gene has CDR1 SEHNR and CDR2 FQNEAQ (reference sequence). V shed 1 base and J shed 1 base, with 7 bases lying between them. The CDR3 nucleotides are TGTGCCAGCAGCTTAGAGAGTGGAACTAATGAAAAACTGTTTTTT. Translation: CASSLESGTNEKLFF.

The chain combines TRBV18 with TRBJ1-5; D gene uncertain. The CDR3 extends over 13 amino acids. V lost 4 bases to trimming and J lost 6 bases, with 10 bases between them. CDR1 and CDR2 from the germline V gene are KGHSH and LQKENI. The CDR3 bases are TGTGCCAGCTCACTCACCCCACCTCAGCCCCAGCATTTT. Translated, it gives CASSLTPPQPQHF.

This sequence joins TRBV5-8 and TRBJ2-6, with D tentatively TRBD1 (6 bases). Germline CDR1 reads SGHTS; CDR2 reads YDEGEE. This CDR3 spans 15 amino acids. V shed 4 bases and J shed 0 bases, with 8 bases lying between them. As DNA, the CDR3 is TGTGCCAGCAGCGTCAGGGGCTCTGGGGCCAACGTCCTGACTTTC. Protein sequence: CASSVRGSGANVLTF.

The chain recombines TRBV5-1 with TRBJ1-6, with D tentatively TRBD1 (6 bases). V was shortened by 2 bases and J by 10 bases, with 10 bases between the two germline ends. The CDR3 covers 13 residues. Germline CDR1 is SGHRS and CDR2 is YFSETQ. CDR3: CASSFEGGSPLHF. As DNA, the CDR3 is TGCGCCAGCAGCTTTGAGGGGGGATCACCCCTCCACTTT.

This clone came up many times. V usage is TRBV7-3 and J usage is TRBJ1-1, with D possibly TRBD1 on 5 matching bases. Germline CDR1 is SGHTA and CDR2 is FQGTGA. This CDR3 spans 14 amino acids. V gave up 2 bases and J gave up 3 bases, with 10 bases separating them. DNA for the CDR3: TGTGCCAGCAGCTTACGGGGGTCGGACACTGAAGCTTTCTTT. Residues: CASSLRGSDTEAFF.

This clone was counted only a few times. J is TRBJ1-1 and V is TRBV19; 7 bases line up with TRBD1. Germline CDR1 reads LNHDA; CDR2 reads SQIVND (reference sequence). V was clipped by 5 bases and J by 1 base; unmatched bases: 4. The CDR3 loop spans 14 amino acids. CDR3 in amino acids: CASSARQGNTEAFF. CDR3 nucleotide sequence: TGTGCCAGTAGTGCGAGACAGGGGAACACTGAAGCTTTCTTT.

The V gene is TRBV5-6, the J gene TRBJ2-1, with TRBD2 matching over 7 bases. Per germline, CDR1 SGHDT and CDR2 YYEEEE. J gave up 5 bases and V 2 bases, and 10 bases lay outside the gene matches. The CDR3 totals 16 residues. This CDR3 is CASSLSRLAVNNEQFF. The CDR3 DNA reads TGTGCCAGCAGCTTATCTCGGCTAGCGGTAAACAATGAGCAGTTCTTC.

The J gene is TRBJ1-5, the V gene TRBV10-1, with D perhaps matching TRBD1 (5 bases). Germline V lookup: CDR1 WNHNN, CDR2 SYGVQD (reference sequence). V shed 11 bases and J shed 4 bases, with 12 bases lying between them. The CDR3 sequence is 12 residues long. CDR3 DNA sequence: TGCGCCCCCGAGGGGATTAATCAGCCCCAGCATTTT. This sequence encodes CAPEGINQPQHF.

This rearrangement joins TRBV25-1 to TRBJ2-7; no definite D call. The CDR3 covers 12 residues. The V gene lost 3 bases and the J gene lost 5 bases, with 8 bases spanning the gap. Germline CDR1 MGHDK, CDR2 SYGVNS. The CDR3 loop is CASSESRDEQYF. The CDR3 region has the DNA TGTGCCAGCAGTGAGTCGAGAGACGAGCAGTACTTC.

The rearrangement links TRBV5-4 to TRBJ1-1; the match to TRBD1 covers 8 bases. The germline gives CDR1 SGHNT, CDR2 YYREEE (reference sequence). V was pared by 2 bases and J by 5 bases, with 5 bases of the junction left unmatched. This CDR3 contains 14 residues. CDR3 sequence (DNA): TGTGCCAGCAGCTTCGGACAGGGAACGACTGAAGCTTTCTTT. This encodes CASSFGQGTTEAFF.

V is TRBV6-6 and J is TRBJ2-5; 7 nucleotides line up with TRBD1. Trimming removed 6 bases from V and 2 bases from J; junction bases left unmatched: 3. Germline V gives CDR1 MNHNY, CDR2 SVGAGI (reference sequence). The CDR3 has 13 amino acids. The CDR3: CASSPQGQETQYF. The CDR3 DNA reads TGTGCCAGCAGCCCACAGGGGCAAGAGACCCAGTACTTC.

The V and J genes are TRBV5-1 and TRBJ2-7; D unresolved. This CDR3 region has 13 residues. With 3 bases removed from V and 1 base from J, the gap between germline ends came to 8 bases. From germline, CDR1 is SGHRS and CDR2 YFSETQ. This chain's CDR3 is CASSSQRSYEQYF. The CDR3 nucleotides are TGCGCCAGCAGCTCCCAGAGGTCCTACGAGCAGTACTTC.

The chain has TRBV10-1 and TRBJ1-5; TRBD1 matches 9 bases. Unmatched junction bases numbered 12, after V lost 11 bases and J lost 4 bases. This CDR3 is built from 15 residues. Germline assignment: CDR1 WNHNN and CDR2 SYGVQD (reference sequence). The CDR3 sequence is CAYSDPGTGNQPQHF. The CDR3, as DNA: TGCGCCTACTCCGACCCCGGGACAGGGAATCAGCCCCAGCATTTT.